The 26 T cell receptor beta chains presented below share a single source sample, sequenced in a study of response to subunit inactivated influenza vaccine. TCRdb reanalysed the RT-PCR reads using MiXCR and keeps one entry per CDR3 protein. The sample includes 800,000 to 1,000,000 distinct CDR3 sequences, about 20% of them seen just once. The input for sequencing was PBMCs from blood, taken around 5 days after vaccination. These receptors all come from a man aged 50-60 years who received an inactivated influenza vaccine.

The genes are TRBV5-1 and TRBJ1-2, with D unresolved. This CDR3 has 16 amino acids. V gave up 3 bases and J gave up 0 bases, with 15 bases separating them. Per germline, CDR1 SGHRS and CDR2 YFSETQ. Here the CDR3 DNA reads TGCGCCAGCAGCTCCACCACAAGACCAGCTAACTATGGCTACACCTTC. Translating it yields CASSSTTRPANYGYTF.

The CDR3 region has the DNA TGTGCCAGCAGTTTAACAGGGTGGACGACTGAAGCTTTCTTT. Translating gives CASSLTGWTTEAFF. The gene calls are TRBV12-3 or TRBV12-4 and TRBJ1-1; D might be TRBD1 (6 bases). V lost 2 bases, J lost 5 bases, and 12 bases lay in between. This CDR3 region has 14 residues.

The rearrangement links TRBV6-5 to TRBJ1-1, with D uncertain. The CDR3 consists of 13 residues. Germline V gives CDR1 MNHEY, CDR2 SVGAGI. V dropped 0 bases and J dropped 8 bases, with 10 bases sitting between them. CDR3: CASSYSSPPEAFF. The CDR3, as DNA: TGTGCCAGCAGTTACTCGTCACCCCCAGAAGCTTTCTTT.

This clonotype was counted between two and nine times. The chain combines TRBV28 with TRBJ1-2, with 8 bases matching TRBD1. Germline CDR1 MDHEN, CDR2 SYDVKM. The ends lost 4 bases at V and 0 bases at J; junction bases unmatched: 4. This CDR3 is built from 15 residues. The CDR3 region is CASSSQGATNYGYTF. The CDR3 DNA is TGTGCCAGCAGTTCCCAGGGGGCGACTAACTATGGCTACACCTTC.

This clonotype turned up a few times. The chain employs TRBV12-3 or TRBV12-4 and TRBJ2-1; D gene uncertain. V lost 4 bases, J lost 4 bases, and 8 bases lay in between. This CDR3 is built from 13 residues. CDR3 in DNA: TGTGCCAGCAGTTCCAGGCAGTACAATGAGCAGTTCTTC. Translated: CASSSRQYNEQFF.

This clonotype was detected only a few times. The chain couples TRBV10-3 to TRBJ2-3, with 8 bases matching TRBD2. Trimming at V came to 7 bases and at J to 2 bases, leaving 8 bases not matched to a gene. This CDR3 spans 15 amino acids. Germline values: CDR1 ENHRY, CDR2 SYGVKD. CDR3 protein: CAIKKSGGLTDTQYF. The CDR3 region has the DNA TGTGCCATCAAAAAAAGCGGGGGCCTCACAGATACGCAGTATTTT.

V is TRBV12-3 or TRBV12-4 and J is TRBJ2-1; D might be TRBD2 (5 bases). Trimming removed 2 bases from V and 8 bases from J, with 13 bases in between. This CDR3 is built from 14 residues. CDR3 in DNA: TGTGCCAGCAGTTTAAGCGGCGGTTCCGATGAGCAGTTCTTC. Translating gives CASSLSGGSDEQFF.

V and J are TRBV6-7 and TRBJ2-3; 7 nucleotides agree with TRBD2. TRBV6-7 is an ORF; its function is uncertain. The CDR3 is 16 amino acids. The junction had 10 bases not matched to a gene; V was cut back by 5 bases and J by 2 bases. CDR3 protein: CASSNPLAVDTDTQYF. CDR3 in DNA: TGTGCCAGCAGTAACCCGCTAGCGGTAGACACAGATACGCAGTATTTT.

The genes are TRBV29-1 and TRBJ2-7, with D possibly matching TRBD2 (6 bases). Germline lookup yields CDR1 SQVTM and CDR2 ANQGSEA. The CDR3 runs 13 residues. The V end lost 5 bases, the J end lost 3 bases, and 14 bases lay between the germline ends. The chain's CDR3 is CSVRTGTDYEQYF. The CDR3 DNA reads TGCAGCGTTCGTACCGGGACTGACTACGAGCAGTACTTC.

This clonotype was seen ten or more times. The gene calls are TRBV5-5 and TRBJ2-5, with a possible D match to TRBD1 (7 bases). This CDR3 region has 15 residues. Germline values: CDR1 SGHKS, CDR2 YYEKEE (reference sequence). Trimming shortened V by 5 bases and J by 4 bases, and 18 bases separated the two germline ends. This chain's CDR3 is CASSPQGGASETQYF. The CDR3 DNA reads TGTGCCAGCAGTCCCCAGGGGGGCGCATCAGAGACCCAGTACTTC.

This clonotype was observed at least ten times. The chain links TRBV29-1 to TRBJ2-7, with 7 bases lining up with TRBD1. Germline V lookup: CDR1 SQVTM, CDR2 ANQGSEA. The CDR3 extends over 15 amino acids. The ends lost 2 bases at V and 3 bases at J; junction bases unmatched: 10. The CDR3 region has the DNA TGCAGCGTTGAATACCGGGACAGAGAGATCTACGAGCAGTACTTC. Translated: CSVEYRDREIYEQYF.

The rearrangement uses TRBV18 and TRBJ2-6; 9 positions agree with TRBD1. V lost 3 bases, J lost 2 bases, and 8 bases stayed unmatched. CDR3 length: 18 residues. Germline V gene data show CDR1 as KGHSH and CDR2 as LQKENI. The CDR3 sequence is CASSPGQGLLTGANVLTF. In DNA form, the CDR3 reads TGTGCCAGCTCACCGGGACAGGGCCTACTAACTGGGGCCAACGTCCTGACTTTC.

This clonotype was seen a few times. Here the CDR3 DNA reads TGTGCCATCAGTGAGCGGGGTCAAATAGGGGAGCCCCAGCATTTT. This codes for CAISERGQIGEPQHF. J is TRBJ1-5 and V is TRBV10-3, with D possibly being TRBD1 (5 bases). Germline lookup yields CDR1 ENHRY and CDR2 SYGVKD. Trimming removed 2 bases from V and 8 bases from J, with 16 bases in between. The CDR3 covers 15 residues.

The chain couples TRBV7-2 to TRBJ2-7; D is undetermined. V shed 3 bases and J shed 3 bases, with 12 bases lying between them. Per the germline V gene, CDR1 is SGHTA and CDR2 is FQGNSA. There are 14 residues in the CDR3. CDR3 amino acids: CASSFNRKDYEQYF. The CDR3 region has the DNA TGTGCCAGCAGCTTCAACAGAAAAGACTACGAGCAGTACTTC.

This clonotype was seen a few times. This chain joins TRBV6-2 or TRBV6-3 and TRBJ2-3, with D hard to call. Germline assignment: CDR1 MNHEY and CDR2 SVGEGT. The CDR3 has 14 amino acids. Trimming removed 7 bases at V and 0 bases at J, with 11 bases between. The DNA for the CDR3 is TGTGCCAGCAAACTGACCGCGAGCACAGATACGCAGTATTTT. Protein sequence: CASKLTASTDTQYF.

The V and J genes are TRBV20-1 and TRBJ1-1; no definite D call. The germline V and J ends were trimmed by 5 bases and 4 bases, with 8 bases remaining between them. CDR1 and CDR2 (germline): DFQATT, SNEGSKA (reference sequence). This CDR3 has 11 amino acids. As DNA, the CDR3 is TGCAGTGCTCTAAAGGGCACTGAAGCTTTCTTT. Translated, it gives CSALKGTEAFF.

This clonotype has a handful of counts. This chain connects TRBV20-1 to TRBJ2-7; D possibly corresponds to TRBD2 (5 bases). The germline V gene encodes CDR1 DFQATT and CDR2 SNEGSKA (reference sequence). The ends were cut back, 0 bases at V and 2 bases at J, with 20 bases in the middle. The CDR3 length is 17 residues. This CDR3 is CSARDLRTVGVTYEQYF. In nucleotides, the CDR3 is TGCAGTGCTAGAGATCTCAGGACTGTCGGAGTTACCTACGAGCAGTACTTC.

This clonotype was seen more than once but under ten times. The J gene is TRBJ1-4, the V gene TRBV4-2; D not certain. The CDR3 has 17 amino acids. V was pared by 4 bases and J by 0 bases, with 15 bases between. Per germline, CDR1 LGHNA and CDR2 YNFKEQ. The CDR3 DNA follows: TGTGCCAGCAGCCCTGGCTCTTCGGCGGCAACTAATGAAAAACTGTTTTTT. It codes for CASSPGSSAATNEKLFF.

The chain is built from TRBV7-8 and TRBJ2-1; 8 positions agree with TRBD2. Germline CDR1 is SGHVS and CDR2 is FQNEAQ. The length of the CDR3 is 15 residues. After removal of 3 bases from V and 4 bases from J, the junction contained 5 bases not matched to a gene. The CDR3 spells CASSFMRGDYNEQFF. In nucleotides, the CDR3 is TGTGCCAGCAGCTTTATGCGGGGGGATTACAATGAGCAGTTCTTC.

The chain employs TRBV20-1 and TRBJ2-1; 9 nucleotides align to TRBD1. The CDR3 is 15 amino acids. Germline V lookup: CDR1 DFQATT, CDR2 SNEGSKA (reference sequence). V shed 3 bases and J 4 bases; nucleotides not matched to a gene: 7. The CDR3 region has the DNA TGCAGTGCTAGGGACGGGACAGGGCCTTACAATGAGCAGTTCTTC. Its protein product is CSARDGTGPYNEQFF.

This clonotype was seen at least ten times. The chain is built from TRBV5-1 and TRBJ2-7; perhaps TRBD2 as D (5 bases). V gave up 7 bases and J gave up 0 bases, with 14 bases separating them. The CDR3 is 14 amino acids. The germline V gene has CDR1 SGHRS and CDR2 YFSETQ. CDR3 sequence: CASVEGPASYEQYF. The DNA of the CDR3 is TGCGCCAGCGTCGAGGGTCCTGCCTCCTACGAGCAGTACTTC.

The chain joins TRBV10-3 to TRBJ1-1; D unresolved. Germline V gene lookup returns CDR1 ENHRY and CDR2 SYGVKD. The CDR3 has 12 residues. Trimming took off 10 bases at V and 5 bases at J, with 14 bases between the two ends. The CDR3 is CATSDAGTEAFF. The DNA for the CDR3 is TGTGCCACCTCTGACGCCGGGACTGAAGCTTTCTTT.

The V call is TRBV4-3, the J call TRBJ2-7; D is tentatively TRBD1 or TRBD2 (5 bases each). The CDR3 is 15 amino acids. CDR1 is LGHNA and CDR2 is YSLEER in the germline V gene. Trimming took off 0 bases at V and 2 bases at J, with 11 bases between the two ends. This chain's CDR3 is CASSQERGATYEQYF. The CDR3 DNA is TGCGCCAGCAGCCAAGAACGAGGGGCAACCTACGAGCAGTACTTC.

The J gene is TRBJ1-2, the V gene TRBV12-3 or TRBV12-4; D might be TRBD1 (5 bases). V lost 6 bases and J lost 0, with 11 bases in between. This CDR3 is 14 amino acids long. Here the CDR3 DNA reads TGTGCCAGCAGCTACAGGCTCGCTAACTATGGCTACACCTTC. It is translated as CASSYRLANYGYTF.

This clonotype was recorded once. Relative to the germline gene, one junction end is altered; a read error may explain this. This sequence joins TRBV7-7 and TRBJ2-5, with 9 nucleotides matching TRBD1. The CDR3 has 15 amino acids. In germline, CDR1 is SSHAT, CDR2 FNYEAQ (reference sequence). CDR3 DNA sequence: TGTGCTAGCAGCTTCGGGACAGGGATCGTGGAGACCCAGTACTTC. Residues: CASSFGTGIVETQYF.

This clonotype turned up a few times. The chain employs TRBV20-1 and TRBJ2-3; 8 bases line up with TRBD2. The CDR3 totals 13 residues. Germline CDR1 is DFQATT and CDR2 is SNEGSKA (reference sequence). The CDR3 region has the DNA TGCAGCGGGGGGGGGTCATTCACAGATACGCAGTATTTT. Translation: CSGGGSFTDTQYF.